Listed below are T cell receptor beta chains from one sample, sequenced in a study of cytomegalovirus exposure and HLA in healthy donors. Only in-frame clones appear in the TCRdb table, and some are missing; sequencing was by immunoSEQ multiplex PCR. The data show under 170,000 clones, with 63% seen just once and approximately 6.5% held by the top ten. Sequenced: PBMCs. The receptors here all came from a woman aged 55 to 70 in good health and CMV-seropositive. Each CDR3 is given with its conserved first and last residue. A D gene is named only where the DNA matches it firmly. Part of the rows lack a size; the others show once, few, many or a class for expanded clones.

size	length	D	V	J	DNA	CDR3
NA	14	TRBD2	TRBV29-1	TRBJ2-3	TGCAGCGTTGAAACTAGCGGGAGTATGGATACGCAGTATTTT	CSVETSGSMDTQYF
few	16	TRBD2	TRBV7-3	TRBJ2-3	TGTGCCAGCAGCCCCTCGGGCGGGAGGGGAACAGATACGCAGTATTTT	CASSPSGGRGTDTQYF
NA	13	NA	TRBV7-2	TRBJ1-3	TGTGCCAGCAGCTTAGGGACTGTTGACACCATATATTTT	CASSLGTVDTIYF
NA	13	NA	TRBV5-4	TRBJ2-7	TGTGCCAGCAGCCTTAGCCCTGAGAGTGAGCAGTACTTC	CASSLSPESEQYF
once	24	NA	TRBV21-1	TRBJ2-1	TGTGCCAGCAGCAAATCCCGCGCGCGGGATATGGCTTCCCGGGACTTAGCCCGTTACAATGAGCAGTTCTTC	CASSKSRARDMASRDLARYNEQFF
NA	15	NA	TRBV28	TRBJ1-4	TGTGCCAGCAGTTCCGGGACAACAACTAATGAAAAACTGTTTTTT	CASSSGTTTNEKLFF
NA	18	NA	TRBV21-1	TRBJ2-7	TGTGCCAGCAGCAGCGGGGGACTAGCGGGATACCGGTCCTACGAGCAGTACTTC	CASSSGGLAGYRSYEQYF
NA	16	TRBD2	TRBV7-2	TRBJ2-5	TGTGCCAGCAGACAGAATGGACTAGCGGGAGGGGAGACCCAGTACTTC	CASRQNGLAGGETQYF
NA	16	NA	TRBV5-1	TRBJ2-6	TGCGCCAGCAGCCCGGACGGGAGCTCTGGGGCCAACGTCCTGACTTTC	CASSPDGSSGANVLTF
NA	14	TRBD1	TRBV4-3	TRBJ2-4	TGCGCCAGCAGCCATAGGACAGGGGAGGCCATTCAGTACTTC	CASSHRTGEAIQYF
once	13	NA	TRBV2	TRBJ2-2	TGTGCCAGCAGTGTTGAAGGAGCCGGGGAGCTGTTTTTT	CASSVEGAGELFF
NA	16	NA	TRBV9	TRBJ2-1	TGTGCCAGCAGCCTTTTAGCCGGTGGCTCCTACAATGAGCAGTTCTTC	CASSLLAGGSYNEQFF
NA	14	NA	TRBV4-1	TRBJ2-5	TGCGCCAGCAGTCGTCTTACAGACCAAGAGACCCAGTACTTC	CASSRLTDQETQYF
NA	13	NA	TRBV13	TRBJ1-2	TGTGCCAGCAGCTTAACAGGTTCCTATGGCTACACCTTC	CASSLTGSYGYTF
few	14	NA	TRBV5-6	TRBJ2-1	TGTGCCAGCAGCCGGACTATCTCCTACAATGAGCAGTTCTTC	CASSRTISYNEQFF
NA	15	TRBD1	TRBV10-3	TRBJ2-5	TGTGCCATCGGTTCACGGGACAGGGAGGGAGAGACCCAGTACTTC	CAIGSRDREGETQYF
NA	16	NA	TRBV5-1	TRBJ2-2	TGCGCCAGCAGCCCAATGGCAGGGAGGAGCACCGGGGAGCTGTTTTTT	CASSPMAGRSTGELFF
NA	16	TRBD1	TRBV11-3	TRBJ2-4	TGTGCCAGCAGCCCCGGGACAGGGAGGGCCAAAAACATTCAGTACTTC	CASSPGTGRAKNIQYF
NA	15	TRBD2	TRBV7-9	TRBJ2-1	TGTGCCAGCAGCATTAGCGGGAGTTCCTACAATGAGCAGTTCTTC	CASSISGSSYNEQFF
few	16	NA	TRBV27	TRBJ2-7	TGTGCCAGCAGTTTTAATCCCACCGGGGGAGCCTACGAGCAGTACTTC	CASSFNPTGGAYEQYF
NA	14	TRBD1	TRBV27	TRBJ2-2	TGTGCCAGCAGTCCGGGACAGGATGCCGGGGAGCTGTTTTTT	CASSPGQDAGELFF
NA	15	TRBD1	TRBV28	TRBJ2-7	TGTGCCAGCAGTTTATGGGCACAGGGGGCGGTCGAGCAGTACTTC	CASSLWAQGAVEQYF
few	13	NA	TRBV7-2	TRBJ2-1	TGTGCCAGCAGCCGACAGGTGTACAATGAGCAGTTCTTC	CASSRQVYNEQFF
NA	15	TRBD2	TRBV13	TRBJ2-5	TGTGCCAGCAGCCCTCGGGCTAGCGGGGTGGAGACCCAGTACTTC	CASSPRASGVETQYF
NA	15	NA	TRBV11-3	TRBJ2-1	TGTGCCAGCAGCTTAGATCATTTGAGAGCCAATGAGCAGTTCTTC	CASSLDHLRANEQFF
NA	18	TRBD1	TRBV14	TRBJ2-1	TGTGCCAGCAGCCACCACAGGACAGGGGGCAGAAGCGACAATGAGCAGTTCTTC	CASSHHRTGGRSDNEQFF
NA	11	NA	TRBV7-9	TRBJ2-5	TGTGCCAGCAGCTTAGAAGGAGATAGGTACTTC	CASSLEGDRYF
NA	17	NA	TRBV4-2	TRBJ2-7	TGTGCCAGCAGCCAAGATCTTTTGCAGGTCCCTAACTACGAGCAGTACTTC	CASSQDLLQVPNYEQYF
NA	13	NA	TRBV28	TRBJ2-5	TGTGCCATCGACTCAGGCAGAGGGGAGACCCAGTACTTC	CAIDSGRGETQYF
NA	15	TRBD1	TRBV5-1	TRBJ2-5	TGCGCCAGCAGCTTGTATGGGACAGCTGAAGAGACCCAGTACTTC	CASSLYGTAEETQYF
few	16	NA	TRBV5-6	TRBJ2-3	TGTGCCAGCAGCTTGCCCAATATAGCAGAGGGAGATACGCAGTATTTT	CASSLPNIAEGDTQYF
few	16	TRBD1	TRBV25-1	TRBJ2-4	TGTGCCAGCAGTCCGGACAGGGAGGAGGACAAAAACATTCAGTACTTC	CASSPDREEDKNIQYF
few	12	NA	TRBV5-4	TRBJ2-1	TGTGCCAGCAGCGGGGGCTCTGCCGAGCAGTTCTTC	CASSGGSAEQFF
NA	14	NA	TRBV7-9	TRBJ1-2	TGTGCCAGCAGCGGATGGTCAGGGGCCTATGGCTACACCTTC	CASSGWSGAYGYTF
NA	16	TRBD2	TRBV4-3	TRBJ2-5	TGCGCCAGCAGCCAAGGCGGGGGAGGGCCTCAAGAGACCCAGTACTTC	CASSQGGGGPQETQYF
NA	19	TRBD2	TRBV7-6	TRBJ2-1	TGTGCCAGCATTTGTGGGCGGGAGCGCCAGGTACGCTCCTACAATGAGCAGTTCTTC	CASICGRERQVRSYNEQFF